This TCR beta chain was sequenced for a study of T cells in Graves' hyperthyroidism and ophthalmopathy (dated by TCRdb to between 2018 and 2021). The study in broad terms: Peripheral blood was collected at initial diagnosis, before any treatment. A discovery cohort of roughly 100 patients, about 44 with Graves' ophthalmopathy and 57 with stable Graves' hyperthyroidism, was used to find distinguishing TCR V-J signatures. After sampling, hyperthyroidism patients received methimazole starting at 30 mg daily, and ophthalmopathy patients received high-dose intravenous methylprednisolone. Prospective prediction of ophthalmopathy was tested in an independent validation cohort of fewer than 20 hyperthyroidism patients and 17 patients who later progressed to ophthalmopathy. For training and testing, the 110 or so patients in the discovery cohort were randomly divided in a 7:3 ratio. According to the paper, TCR Vbeta CDR3 sequencing was carried out on roughly 130 peripheral blood samples, which came from fewer than 50 ophthalmopathy, some 73 hyperthyroidism and approximately 17 progressor patients. The study also compared thyroid tissue and blood T-cell repertoires from roughly six Graves' hyperthyroidism patients. Paper-wide results and their limitations: Ophthalmopathy was separated from stable hyperthyroidism by a 13 V-J signature model, with 85% to 90% sensitivity and roughly 81% specificity obtained in cross-validation and 80%/75% obtained in testing. In validation, the model predicted progression to ophthalmopathy with over 65% sensitivity and 72% to 85% specificity, a median of 6.5 months before onset. Most expanded thyroid clonotypes (frequency above 0.001) were also detected in blood, suggesting blood repertoires may reflect thyroid immune responses. Sample size was not statistically predetermined, and blinding of investigators to group allocation was not performed.

In the ophthalmopathy patients, disease was moderately to severely active, with a Clinical Activity Score of 3 or more, a NOSPECS grade of 4 or more, and a duration of less than 3 months. Patients with uncontrolled infections, other autoimmune diseases, pregnancy or lactation were excluded. Diagnoses were based on clinical symptoms, serum thyroxine and TRAb, thyroid ultrasound and orbital computed tomography. Ficoll-Paque density gradient centrifugation was used to isolate PBMCs from 8 to 10 ml of fresh peripheral blood. Trizol reagent was used to extract total RNA, and RNA quality was then checked on an Agilent 2100 Bioanalyzer. From the germline V gene, CDR1 is MNHEY and CDR2 is SVGAGI. Between the V and J ends, shortened by 2 bases and 8 bases respectively, the junction contains 13 bases. The CDR3 starts with the cysteine, ends with the phenylalanine, and has 14 residues. The only DNA kept is the CDR3, 42 bases in frame from the first base.

The TCR beta CDR3 regions were amplified from RNA transcripts. The first round of RT-PCR for the TCR CDR3 was performed with the HTBI primer set and the Qiagen OneStep RT-PCR kit. Libraries were constructed in a second round of multiplex PCR, after which size selection and purification were performed. The libraries were sequenced on an Illumina HiSeq2000 using paired-end 100 bp reads. The authors' analysis ran thus. SOAPnuke was used to process the raw data, removing reads that contained adapters or uncalled bases, had a mean Phred below 15, or lacked an exact match to the constant primer or identifier. High-quality paired reads were merged using COPE v1.2.5, and each unique nucleotide sequence was defined as a clonotype. MiTCR v1.1 was used to align the clonotypes against IMGT TRBV, TRBD and TRBJ reference segments. Analysis was restricted to V-J combinations with a frequency above 0.0001, which covered about 99% of repertoires. The TCS score was defined as the ratio of F50 (clonal expansion) to E x V (chaos), calculated using BLOSUM62-based TCRdist between CDR3 peptides within each V-J. Welch's t-statistics and random forest reduced around 520 V-J features to under 15, which were used in a naive Bayes classifier (R e1071). TCRdb trimmed the raw reads at Q25, called clones with MiXCR and kept productive beta chains. A single entry per CDR3 protein holds the most common genes and DNA from its merged rows. The authors' filters were not applied to this entry. This sample has some 530,000 distinct CDR3 sequences in its table, and roughly 22% of those were observed once. Approximately 49% of the sample comes from the top ten.

This clonotype was recorded at least ten times. Its cognate antigen has yet to be identified. No per-base quality is available; no much larger clone lies one base away. Here the chain combines TRBV6-5 and TRBJ2-1; the D gene is unclear. The sequence derives from a woman aged 70-85 years with Graves' ophthalmopathy. Sequencing input: blood. The nucleotide sequence reads as follows: TGTGCCAGCAGTTACATTGCAAGGATCGATGAGCAGTTCTTC. This sequence encodes CASSYIARIDEQFF.